These 22 T cell receptor beta chains share one sample of origin, sequenced in a study of long-term antiretroviral therapy in people with HIV. Researchers report immunoSEQ v3.0 was run at survey level. Clones were sequenced by immunoSEQ multiplex PCR, and TCRdb holds only the in-frame ones, with some missing. The sample has about 25,000 clones, about 90% seen once. This specimen consisted of unsorted PBMCs, obtained about 4.5 years after starting antiretroviral therapy. Every receptor here comes from a man aged 25 to 40 with HIV.

The chain combines TRBV6-4 with TRBJ1-2; D might be TRBD1 (5 bases). Trimming removed 2 bases from V and 8 bases from J, with 15 bases in between. Germline CDR1 MRHNA, CDR2 SNTAGT. CDR3 length: 14 residues. CDR3 in amino acids: CASSDTRGASGYTF. The CDR3, as DNA: TGTGCCAGCAGTGACACCCGGGGCGCAAGCGGCTACACCTTC.

The chain links TRBV4-3 to TRBJ2-1; D assignment may be TRBD1 or TRBD2 (5 bases each). Looked up from germline, CDR1 is LGHNA and CDR2 is YSLEER. Trimming took 0 bases from V and 12 from J, leaving 9 bases between them. This CDR3 has 12 residues. In DNA, the CDR3 is TGCGCCAGCAGCCAAGAGGGGGACGGGCAGTTCTTC. Residues: CASSQEGDGQFF.

The V gene is TRBV29-1, the J gene TRBJ2-7; D perhaps matches TRBD1 (6 bases). Germline V gives CDR1 SQVTM, CDR2 ANQGSEA. This CDR3 comprises 14 residues. Trimming pared 1 base from V and 6 bases from J, leaving 16 bases between. DNA of the CDR3: TGCAGCGTTGAAGGGGCAGGGGTAAGTGGCGAGCAGTACTTC. Translated: CSVEGAGVSGEQYF.

The V call is TRBV7-3, the J call TRBJ1-1, with D unresolved. From germline, CDR1 is SGHTA and CDR2 FQGTGA. The CDR3 runs 14 residues. Trimming shortened V by 0 bases and J by 2 bases, and 7 bases separated the two germline ends. The CDR3 region is CASSLTVGNTEAFF. The CDR3 DNA is TGTGCCAGCAGCTTAACGGTGGGAAACACTGAAGCTTTCTTT.

This clone was found once. The V gene is TRBV25-1, the J gene TRBJ1-3; D is unclear. This CDR3 has 11 residues. Per the germline V gene, CDR1 is MGHDK and CDR2 is SYGVNS. V lost 4 bases and J lost 4, with 2 bases in between. The CDR3 DNA is TGTGCCAGCAGTGCCGGAAACACCATATATTTT. This codes for CASSAGNTIYF.

The chain has TRBV5-1 and TRBJ2-3; no clear D gene. This CDR3 is built from 13 residues. Germline CDR1 and CDR2: SGHRS and YFSETQ. Trimming took off 0 bases at V and 0 bases at J, with 2 bases between the two ends. In DNA form, the CDR3 reads TGCGCCAGCAGCTTGGGGAGCACAGATACGCAGTATTTT. Its translation is CASSLGSTDTQYF.

The chain joins TRBV7-2 to TRBJ1-1, with a tentative D call TRBD1 (5 bases). Germline CDR1 reads SGHTA; CDR2 reads FQGNSA. This CDR3 contains 13 residues. V was trimmed by 3 bases and J by 4 bases, leaving 9 bases between them. CDR3: CASSLRGGTEAFF. The CDR3 DNA is TGTGCCAGCAGCTTGAGGGGCGGCACTGAAGCTTTCTTT.

The chain carries TRBV13 and TRBJ1-4; D possibly corresponds to TRBD1 (6 bases). The ends were cut back, 5 bases at V and 8 bases at J, with 12 bases in the middle. CDR1 is PRHDT and CDR2 is FYEKMQ in the germline V gene (reference sequence). This CDR3 has 13 residues. The DNA for the CDR3 is TGTGCCAGCAGCCGAGAGGGGACAGAAAAACTGTTTTTT. Its translation: CASSREGTEKLFF.

V usage is TRBV5-6 and J usage is TRBJ2-7, with 8 bases lining up with TRBD1. Germline CDR1 reads SGHDT; CDR2 reads YYEEEE. J was trimmed by 3 bases and V by 0 bases; bases with no gene match: 5. CDR3 length: 15 amino acids. The CDR3 loop reads CASSLGDRRHYEQYF. CDR3 sequence (DNA): TGTGCCAGCAGCTTGGGGGACAGGCGCCACTACGAGCAGTACTTC.

The rearrangement joins TRBV4-2 to TRBJ2-3; TRBD2 agrees at 8 bases. CDR1 and CDR2 from the germline V gene are LGHNA and YNFKEQ. V lost 1 base, J lost 2 bases, and 5 bases stayed unmatched. The CDR3 is 16 amino acids. The CDR3 DNA is TGTGCCAGCAGCCAAGCAGGACTAGCTCCCACAGATACGCAGTATTTT. Amino acid sequence: CASSQAGLAPTDTQYF.

V gene TRBV29-1 combines with J gene TRBJ1-1; a weak D match, TRBD1 (5 bases). Germline V CDR1 and CDR2: SQVTM, ANQGSEA. V was trimmed by 1 base and J by 6 bases, leaving 6 bases between them. CDR3 length: 11 amino acids. CDR3 in DNA: TGCAGCGTTGAAGGGGGGTCTGAAGCTTTCTTT. Translating it yields CSVEGGSEAFF.

This rearrangement joins TRBV11-2 to TRBJ1-2, with 9 bases lining up with TRBD1. This CDR3 region has 15 residues. The ends lost 5 bases at V and 5 bases at J; junction bases unmatched: 9. Germline CDR1 reads SGHAT; CDR2 reads FQNNGV. The CDR3 loop is CASSPSGTGNYGYTF. The CDR3 region has the DNA TGTGCCAGCAGCCCTTCCGGGACAGGGAATTATGGCTACACCTTC.

This clone came up a few times. This chain uses TRBV7-2 with TRBJ1-5; D remains ambiguous. The V end was cut by 2 bases, the J end by 6 bases, with 11 bases between. This CDR3 comprises 14 residues. CDR1 and CDR2 (germline): SGHTA, FQGNSA. The CDR3 is CASSLSGLGQPQHF. DNA for the CDR3: TGTGCCAGCAGCTTATCTGGGCTGGGTCAGCCCCAGCATTTT.

This clone showed up just a few times. The chain uses TRBV7-3 and TRBJ1-1; weak D call: TRBD1 (6 bases). CDR1 is SGHTA, CDR2 FQGTGA, per germline. CDR3 size: 13 residues. Trimming removed 3 bases from V and 5 bases from J, with 10 bases in between. The CDR3 sequence: CASSFGGGTEAFF. CDR3 coding DNA: TGTGCCAGCAGCTTCGGAGGGGGGACTGAAGCTTTCTTT. Based on the CDR3 plus reference TRBV7-3 and TRBJ1-1, the full variable domain is GAGVSQTPSNKVTEKGKYVELRCDPISGHTALYWYRQSLGQGPEFLIYFQGTGAADDSGLPNDRFFAVRPEGSVSTLKIQRTERGDSAVYLCASSFGGGTEAFFGQGTRLTVV.

The rearrangement links TRBV4-2 to TRBJ1-2, with unresolved D. CDR3 size: 13 residues. Germline assignment: CDR1 LGHNA and CDR2 YNFKEQ. V gave up 6 bases and J gave up 5 bases, with 13 bases separating them. CDR3 region: CASRDDVGYGYTF. Here the CDR3 DNA reads TGTGCCAGCAGGGACGACGTGGGGTATGGCTACACCTTC.

The V gene is TRBV21-1, the J gene TRBJ2-3; TRBD2, the D gene given by the table, was not confirmed from the DNA. TRBV21-1 is classified as a pseudogene. The CDR3 sequence is 11 residues long. The CDR3: CASSSDFAQYF. The CDR3 nucleotides read TGTGCCAGCAGCTCAGACTTTGCGCAGTATTTT.

The chain couples TRBV6-5 to TRBJ2-3; tentatively, D is TRBD2 (7 bases). Trimming cost V 6 bases and J 6 bases, with 16 bases left between them. Germline lookup yields CDR1 MNHEY and CDR2 SVGAGI. This CDR3 has 14 amino acids. Written as DNA, the CDR3 is TGTGCCAGCAGATGGGGGGGCCAATGGGATACGCAGTATTTT. Translated: CASRWGGQWDTQYF.

The chain carries TRBV30 and TRBJ2-1; perhaps D is TRBD1 or TRBD2 (5 bases each). V was trimmed by 5 bases and J by 7 bases, leaving 15 bases between them. Germline V gene lookup returns CDR1 GTSNPN and CDR2 SVGIG (reference sequence). The CDR3 runs 13 residues. CDR3 coding DNA: TGTGCCTGGGAACTTCCGGGGCTGAATGAGCAGTTCTTC. It encodes CAWELPGLNEQFF.

The genes are TRBV10-3 and TRBJ2-6; no clear D gene. CDR1 and CDR2 from the germline V gene are ENHRY and SYGVKD. The CDR3 is 11 residues long. The V end lost 11 bases, the J end lost 1 base, and 3 bases lay between the germline ends. The CDR3 DNA reads TGTGCCGCGTCTGGGGCCAACGTCCTGACTTTC. This gives the protein CAASGANVLTF.

This clone is a singleton in its sample. This chain connects TRBV4-1 to TRBJ1-2, with D uncertain. Germline loops: CDR1 MGHRA, CDR2 YSYEKL. Between the trimmed V and J ends, which lost 3 bases and 0 bases, there was a span of 11 bases. CDR3 length equals 15 residues. Written as DNA, the CDR3 is TGCGCCAGCAGCCAGAGCATCCTATCTAACTATGGCTACACCTTC. Protein sequence: CASSQSILSNYGYTF.

The gene calls are TRBV5-4 and TRBJ1-2; D remains unclear. The CDR3 has 14 amino acids. In germline, CDR1 is SGHNT, CDR2 YYREEE (reference sequence). V lost 0 bases to trimming and J lost 2 bases, with 8 bases between them. The CDR3 here is CASSLVSSNYGYTF. CDR3 in DNA: TGTGCCAGCAGCTTGGTAAGCTCAAACTATGGCTACACCTTC. Together with reference TRBV5-4 and TRBJ1-2, the CDR3 gives the full variable domain: ETGVTQSPTHLIKTRGQQVTLRCSSQSGHNTVSWYQQALGQGPQFIFQYYREEENGRGNFPPRFSGLQFPNYSSELNVNALELDDSALYLCASSLVSSNYGYTFGSGTRLTVV.

V gene TRBV19 combines with J gene TRBJ1-2; D not resolved. Germline V CDR1 and CDR2: LNHDA, SQIVND (reference sequence). Trimming took off 7 bases at V and 7 bases at J, with 16 bases between the two ends. The CDR3 consists of 13 residues. CDR3 amino acids: CASTPVMAGGYTF. The DNA of the CDR3 is TGTGCCAGTACCCCCGTAATGGCGGGTGGCTACACCTTC.